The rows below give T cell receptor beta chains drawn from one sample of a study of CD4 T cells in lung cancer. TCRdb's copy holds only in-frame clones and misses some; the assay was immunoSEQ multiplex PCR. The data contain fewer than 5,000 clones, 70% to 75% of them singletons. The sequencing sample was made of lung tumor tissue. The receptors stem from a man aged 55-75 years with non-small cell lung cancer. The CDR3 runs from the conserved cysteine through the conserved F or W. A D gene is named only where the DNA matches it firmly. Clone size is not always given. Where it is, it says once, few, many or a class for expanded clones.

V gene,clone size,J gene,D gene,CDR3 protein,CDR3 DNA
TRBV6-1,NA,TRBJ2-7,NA,CASQNSEGVSYEQYF,TGTGCCAGCCAAAATTCAGAGGGGGTCTCCTACGAGCAGTACTTC
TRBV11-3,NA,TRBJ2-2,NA,CASSQSVNTGELFF,TGTGCCAGCAGCCAGTCAGTGAACACCGGGGAGCTGTTTTTT
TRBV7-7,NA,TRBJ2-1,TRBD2,CASSLQAGSNEQFF,TGTGCTAGCAGCTTACAAGCGGGAAGCAATGAGCAGTTCTTC
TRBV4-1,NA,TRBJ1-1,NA,CASSPRQGMGEAFF,TGCGCCAGCAGCCCCAGGCAGGGGATGGGTGAAGCTTTCTTT
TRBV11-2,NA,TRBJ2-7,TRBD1,CASSPGQGLSYEQYF,TGTGCCAGCAGCCCAGGACAGGGACTCTCCTACGAGCAGTACTTC
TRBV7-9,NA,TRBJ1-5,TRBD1,CASSYEDRVAPQHF,TGTGCCAGCAGCTATGAGGACAGGGTAGCGCCCCAGCATTTT
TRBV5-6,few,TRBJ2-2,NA,CASSPRTTGELFF,TGTGCCAGCAGCCCCAGGACAACCGGGGAGCTGTTTTTT
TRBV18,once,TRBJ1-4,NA,CASSLQGTNEKLFF,TGTGCCAGCTCACTTCAGGGGACTAATGAAAAACTGTTTTTT
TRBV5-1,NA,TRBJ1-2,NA,CASSLALGGLGYGYTF,TGCGCCAGCAGCTTGGCCCTGGGGGGTTTGGGCTATGGCTACACCTTC
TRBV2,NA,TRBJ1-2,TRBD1,CASSATGGKNYGYTF,TGTGCCAGCAGTGCGACAGGGGGTAAGAACTATGGCTACACCTTC
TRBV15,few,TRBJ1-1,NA,CATSRDRVLGAFF,TGTGCCACCAGCAGAGATCGAGTCCTAGGAGCTTTCTTT
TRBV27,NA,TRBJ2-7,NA,CASSLTSNSYEQYF,TGTGCCAGCAGTTTAACTAGTAACTCCTACGAGCAGTACTTC
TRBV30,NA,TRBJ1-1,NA,CAWSPGDGREGFF,TGTGCCTGGAGTCCGGGGGACGGGAGGGAAGGGTTCTTT
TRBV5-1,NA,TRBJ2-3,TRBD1,CASSLGDRPSTDTQYF,TGCGCCAGCAGCTTGGGGGACAGGCCTAGCACAGATACGCAGTATTTT
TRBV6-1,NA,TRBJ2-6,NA,CASSEASGSGANVLTF,TGTGCCAGCAGTGAAGCCAGCGGGTCAGGGGCCAACGTCCTGACTTTC
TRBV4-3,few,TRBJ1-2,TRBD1,CASSRKGGQGNYGYTF,TGCGCCAGCAGCCGGAAAGGCGGACAGGGCAACTATGGCTACACCTTC
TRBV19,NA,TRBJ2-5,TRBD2,CASSPRLAGGEDQYF,TGTGCCAGTAGTCCTCGACTAGCGGGAGGAGAAGACCAGTACTTC
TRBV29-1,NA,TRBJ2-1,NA,CSVEGQGYGEQFF,TGCAGCGTTGAAGGGCAGGGGTACGGTGAGCAGTTCTTC
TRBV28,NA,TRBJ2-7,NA,CASSFLDTARYEQYF,TGTGCCAGCAGTTTCCTGGACACCGCACGCTACGAGCAGTACTTC
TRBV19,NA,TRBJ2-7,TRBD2,CASSRTSGTYEQYF,TGTGCCAGTAGTCGGACTAGCGGCACCTACGAGCAGTACTTC
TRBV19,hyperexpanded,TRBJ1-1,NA,CASSIGRGNTEAFF,TGTGCCAGTAGTATAGGCCGGGGGAACACTGAAGCTTTCTTT
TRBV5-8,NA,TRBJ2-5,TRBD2,CASSMGTSGIQETQYF,TGTGCCAGCAGCATGGGGACTAGCGGGATCCAAGAGACCCAGTACTTC
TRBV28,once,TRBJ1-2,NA,CASGQNYGYTF,TGTGCCAGCGGACAGAACTATGGCTACACCTTC
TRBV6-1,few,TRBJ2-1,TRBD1,CASSEGTGGYNEQFF,TGTGCCAGCAGTGAAGGGACAGGGGGCTACAATGAGCAGTTCTTC
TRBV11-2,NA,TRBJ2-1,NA,CASSLEWLSYNEQFF,TGTGCCAGCAGCTTAGAGTGGCTTTCCTACAATGAGCAGTTCTTC
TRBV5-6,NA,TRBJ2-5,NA,CASSFGTGVQETQYF,TGTGCCAGCAGCTTTGGGACGGGAGTCCAAGAGACCCAGTACTTC
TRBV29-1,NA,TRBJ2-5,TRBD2,CSVDLGASGRRETQYF,TGCAGCGTTGATCTCGGGGCTAGCGGGAGGAGAGAGACCCAGTACTTC
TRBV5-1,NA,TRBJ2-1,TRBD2,CASSLEAGVGYEQFF,TGCGCCAGCAGCTTGGAGGCGGGGGTAGGATATGAGCAGTTCTTC
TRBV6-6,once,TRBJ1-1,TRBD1,CASRPTGGLNTEAFF,TGTGCCAGCAGGCCTACAGGGGGGTTGAACACTGAAGCTTTCTTT
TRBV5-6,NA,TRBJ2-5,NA,CASSLAETQYF,TGTGCCAGCAGCTTGGCGGAGACCCAGTACTTC
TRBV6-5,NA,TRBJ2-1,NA,CASSYSEGRPSGEQFF,TGTGCCAGCAGTTACTCGGAAGGCAGGCCCTCGGGGGAGCAGTTCTTC
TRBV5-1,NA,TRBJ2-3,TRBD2,CASSSGLAGPTDTQYF,TGCGCCAGCAGCTCGGGACTAGCGGGCCCCACAGATACGCAGTATTTT
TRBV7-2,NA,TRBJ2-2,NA,CASSLQTNTGELFF,TGTGCCAGCAGCTTACAGACTAACACCGGGGAGCTGTTTTTT
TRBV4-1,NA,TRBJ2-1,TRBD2,CASSRTSGRVGEQFF,TGCGCCAGCAGTCGGACTAGCGGGAGGGTCGGCGAGCAGTTCTTC
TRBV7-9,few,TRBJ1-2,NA,CASSLGHGQSGYTF,TGTGCCAGCAGCTTAGGTCATGGACAATCCGGCTACACCTTC
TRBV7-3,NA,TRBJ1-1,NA,CASSSQMNTEAFF,TGTGCCAGCAGCTCACAGATGAACACTGAAGCTTTCTTT
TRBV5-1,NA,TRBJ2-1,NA,CASNPDSRSYNEQFF,TGCGCCAGCAACCCGGACAGCCGCTCCTACAATGAGCAGTTCTTC
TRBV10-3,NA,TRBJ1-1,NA,CAISESGGGLNTEAFF,TGTGCCATCAGTGAGTCCGGGGGGGGACTTAACACTGAAGCTTTCTTT
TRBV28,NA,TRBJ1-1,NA,CASSFRGMNTEAFF,TGTGCCAGCAGTTTTAGGGGTATGAACACTGAAGCTTTCTTT
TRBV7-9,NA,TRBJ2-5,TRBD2,CASSFLAGVETQYF,TGTGCCAGCAGCTTCCTAGCGGGAGTGGAGACCCAGTACTTC
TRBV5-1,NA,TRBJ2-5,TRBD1,CASSPWDSQETQYF,TGCGCCAGCAGCCCCTGGGACAGTCAAGAGACCCAGTACTTC
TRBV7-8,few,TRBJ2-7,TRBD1,CASSRRQGPYEQYF,TGTGCCAGCAGCCGCCGACAGGGTCCCTACGAGCAGTACTTC
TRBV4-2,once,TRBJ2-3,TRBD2,CASSSGRAPDTQYF,TGTGCCAGCAGCAGCGGGAGGGCCCCAGATACGCAGTATTTT
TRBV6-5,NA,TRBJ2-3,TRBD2,CASSYSGLASDTQYF,TGTGCCAGCAGTTACTCGGGACTAGCGAGTGATACGCAGTATTTT
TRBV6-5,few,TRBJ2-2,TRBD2,CASELEAGGTGELFF,TGTGCCAGCGAACTGGAAGCGGGAGGCACCGGGGAGCTGTTTTTT
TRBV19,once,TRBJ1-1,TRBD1,CASSMGDSRITEAFF,TGTGCCAGTAGTATGGGGGACAGTAGGATAACTGAAGCTTTCTTT
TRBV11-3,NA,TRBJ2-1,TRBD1,CASSLTSTGGSSYNEQFF,TGTGCCAGCAGCTTAACCTCGACAGGGGGGAGCTCCTACAATGAGCAGTTCTTC
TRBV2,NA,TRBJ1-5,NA,CASSGNNQPQHF,TGTGCCAGCAGTGGTAACAATCAGCCCCAGCATTTT
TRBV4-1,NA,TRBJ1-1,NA,CASSQDPRQWISDTEAFF,TGCGCCAGCAGCCAAGATCCGAGACAGTGGATTTCAGATACTGAAGCTTTCTTT
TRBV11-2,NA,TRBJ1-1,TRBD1,CASSLVGTGHEAFF,TGTGCCAGCAGCTTAGTAGGGACAGGCCATGAAGCTTTCTTT
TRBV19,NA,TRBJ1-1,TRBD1,CASSPGTERGAFF,TGTGCCAGTAGCCCCGGGACAGAGAGGGGAGCTTTCTTT
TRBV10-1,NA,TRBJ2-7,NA,CASSESGRGDYEQYF,TGCGCCAGCAGTGAGTCGGGCAGGGGGGACTACGAGCAGTACTTC
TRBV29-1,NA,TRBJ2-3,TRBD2,CSLSPSGDTDTQYF,TGCAGCCTGTCCCCTAGCGGGGACACAGATACGCAGTATTTT